Given below is one T cell receptor beta chain in context. The antigen this receptor binds is unknown. Base qualities are missing; no much larger clone stands one base away. The entire isolated RNA was reverse transcribed using the High Capacity cDNA Reverse Transcription Kit, and thus expressed TCRB transcripts were sequenced. Naive, central memory and regulatory T cell samples underwent deep immunoSEQ sequencing, averaging roughly 3.5 million total reads per sample. Sorted cells were lysed in RLT buffer and RNA was extracted with DNase-treated RNeasy Micro or Mini kits, depending on cell number. Each cell subset was processed on its own to prevent cross-contamination, while patient and healthy donor samples were processed together. Using the immunoSEQ multiplex PCR, TCRB sequences were amplified from cDNA into 87-bp fragments spanning the CDR3 region. Sequencing of the amplicons was done on the Illumina HiSeq platform. The study's own analysis went as follows. PCR bias was corrected computationally using synthetic template baselines, and reads within Hamming distance 2 were collapsed, with unmergeable singletons discarded. Reads were aligned to IMGT to assign V, D and J genes, CDR3 length, and insertions or deletions at six rearrangement sites. Clonotype counts were normalized to sorted cell number within each subset before computing true diversity and Gini coefficients with the tcR R package. The overlap coefficient, calculated on TCRB nucleotide sequences, was used to measure repertoire sharing. Out-of-frame TCRB sequences from naive cells were analyzed to stand in for the pre-selection repertoire. This is the immuneACCESS table as TCRdb keeps it, with only in-frame sequences that have V and J called. A part of the clones is gone; compared with another copy, unresolved V genes explain less than half, and the rest is unexplained. V and J calls and clone size are those listed in that table; D and trimming were worked out from the DNA. Across this sample there are fewer than 550,000 clones, with 9.5% to 12% seen only once. The ten largest clones add up to 0.04% to 0.05% of the sample.

Each donor gave one peripheral blood draw, around 0.12 L on average, collected into heparinised tubes. A BD FACSAria II was used to sort naive, central memory, regulatory and stem cell-like memory CD4+ T cells with a panel that included CD45RO, CCR7, CD25, CD127, CD95 and CD27. Purity was above 95% for every sorted population. PBMCs were isolated immediately by Lymphoprep density gradient centrifugation and stained directly without culture. Samples were stained and sorted in pairs, with one healthy donor and one patient per experiment, so that batch effects were minimized. This sample is drawn from a study of beta chain features in type 1 diabetes (dated by TCRdb to the late 2010s). For context, the study as a whole: Mean age, gender distribution, total cell number and subset yield did not differ between patients and healthy donors. Regulatory and stem cell-like memory subsets were isolated from only 8 patients and about 8 healthy donors, whereas naive and central memory subsets came from all 30 or so donors. The study compared the TCRB repertoires of sorted circulating CD4+ T cell subsets in recently diagnosed type 1 diabetes patients with those in matched healthy donors. A total of some 110 million sorted cells were examined across all samples, and a strong correlation was observed between cell number per subset and RNA yield. General findings and caveats noted by the study authors: PCR might favor shorter templates, but patient and control samples were amplified and corrected together, so any skew would affect both groups equally. HLA sub-analyses involved small numbers of individuals, so any influence of HLA type on TCRB rearrangement remained unresolved. A moderate but significant shortening of TCRB CDR3 length was observed in type 1 diabetes patients in all four CD4+ subsets. At VDJ recombination sites, patients with type 1 diabetes made fewer insertions and deleted more nucleotides, a pattern implying thymic rearrangement abnormalities. Naive, central memory and regulatory TCRB repertoires appeared to be more similar among patients than among healthy donors. Because cDNA was sequenced instead of genomic DNA, highly expressing activated cells could be over-represented, though the groups showed no difference in activation or CD3 levels.

This TCR derives from a woman between 18 and 29 years old in good health. Sequenced input: naive CD4+ T cells from blood. The cell subset or site tag for this specimen amounts to: true naive CD4+ T cells.

This receptor carries the CDR3 CASSPTAEGETQYF. The DNA is TGTGCCAGCTCACCCACCGCGGAAGGAGAGACCCAGTACTTC. The sequence is built from TRBV18 and TRBJ2-5; the D gene identity is not certain. V and J lose 3 bases and 4 bases, and a span of 12 bases separates them. Its CDR3 holds 14 amino acids, cysteine through phenylalanine. The only DNA kept is the CDR3, 42 bases in frame from the first base. CDR1 and CDR2, looked up from the germline V gene, are KGHSH and LQKENI.